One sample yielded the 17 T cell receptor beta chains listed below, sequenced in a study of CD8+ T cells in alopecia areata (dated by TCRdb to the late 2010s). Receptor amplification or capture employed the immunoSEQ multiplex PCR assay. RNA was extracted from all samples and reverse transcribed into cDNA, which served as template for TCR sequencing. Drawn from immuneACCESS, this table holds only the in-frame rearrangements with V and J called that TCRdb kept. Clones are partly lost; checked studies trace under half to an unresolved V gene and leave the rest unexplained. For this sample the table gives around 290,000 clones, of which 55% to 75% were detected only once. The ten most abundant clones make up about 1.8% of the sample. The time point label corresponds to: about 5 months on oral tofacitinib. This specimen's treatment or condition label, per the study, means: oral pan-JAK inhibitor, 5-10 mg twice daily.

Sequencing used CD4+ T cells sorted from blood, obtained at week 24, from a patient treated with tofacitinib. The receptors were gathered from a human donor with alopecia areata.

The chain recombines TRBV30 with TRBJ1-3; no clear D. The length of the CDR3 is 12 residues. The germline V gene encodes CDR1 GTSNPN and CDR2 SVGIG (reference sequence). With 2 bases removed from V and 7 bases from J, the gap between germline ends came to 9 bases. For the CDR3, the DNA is TGTGCCTGGAGTCATGAACTGAACACCATATATTTT. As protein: CAWSHELNTIYF.

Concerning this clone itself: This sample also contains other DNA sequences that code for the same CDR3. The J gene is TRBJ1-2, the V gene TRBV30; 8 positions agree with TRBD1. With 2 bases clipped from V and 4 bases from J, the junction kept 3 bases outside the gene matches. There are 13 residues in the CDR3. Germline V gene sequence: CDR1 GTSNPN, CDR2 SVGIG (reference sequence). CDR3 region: CAWSQTGVYGYTF. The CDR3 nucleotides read TGTGCCTGGAGTCAGACAGGGGTCTATGGCTACACCTTC. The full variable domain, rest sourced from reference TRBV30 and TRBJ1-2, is SQTIHQWPATLVQPVGSPLSLECTVEGTSNPNLYWYRQAAGRGLQLLFYSVGIGQISSEVPQNLSASRPQDRQFILSSKKLLLSDSGFYLCAWSQTGVYGYTFGSGTRLTVV.

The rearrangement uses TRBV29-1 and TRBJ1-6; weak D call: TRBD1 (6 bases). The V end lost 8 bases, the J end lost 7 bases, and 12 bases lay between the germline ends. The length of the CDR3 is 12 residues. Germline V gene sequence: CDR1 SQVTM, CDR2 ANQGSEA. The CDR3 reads CSYRRGNSPLHF. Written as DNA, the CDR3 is TGCAGCTACAGGAGGGGGAATTCACCCCTCCACTTT.

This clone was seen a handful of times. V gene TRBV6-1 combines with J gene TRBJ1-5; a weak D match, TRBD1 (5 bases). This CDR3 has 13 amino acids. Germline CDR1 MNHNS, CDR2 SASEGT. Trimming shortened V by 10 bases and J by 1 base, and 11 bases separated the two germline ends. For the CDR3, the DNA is TGTGCCATAGGGGCTCGGAGCAATCAGCCCCAGCATTTT. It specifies CAIGARSNQPQHF.

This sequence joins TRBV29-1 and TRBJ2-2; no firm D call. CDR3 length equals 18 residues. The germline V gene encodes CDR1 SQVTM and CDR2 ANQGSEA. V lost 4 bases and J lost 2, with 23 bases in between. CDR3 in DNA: TGCAGCGTTGCGGCCAGACCTAGTGCACTCCAAAACACCGGGGAGCTGTTTTTT. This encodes CSVAARPSALQNTGELFF.

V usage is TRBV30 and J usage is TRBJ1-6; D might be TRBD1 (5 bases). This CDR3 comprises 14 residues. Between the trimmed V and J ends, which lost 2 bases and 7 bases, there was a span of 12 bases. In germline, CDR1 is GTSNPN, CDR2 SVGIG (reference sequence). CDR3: CAWSPPGWNSPLHF. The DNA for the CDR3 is TGTGCCTGGAGTCCACCAGGGTGGAATTCACCCCTCCACTTT.

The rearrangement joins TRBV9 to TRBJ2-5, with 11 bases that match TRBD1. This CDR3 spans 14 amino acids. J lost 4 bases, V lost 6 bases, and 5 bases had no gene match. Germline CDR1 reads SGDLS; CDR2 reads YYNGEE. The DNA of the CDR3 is TGTGCCAGCAACCGGGACAGGGGGATAGAGACCCAGTACTTC. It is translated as CASNRDRGIETQYF.

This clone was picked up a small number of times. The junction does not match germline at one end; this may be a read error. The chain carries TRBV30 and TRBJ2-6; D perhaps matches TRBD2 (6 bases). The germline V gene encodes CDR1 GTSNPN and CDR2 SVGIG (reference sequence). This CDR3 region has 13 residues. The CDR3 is CARRGGGANVLTF. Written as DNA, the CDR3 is TGTGCCCGGAGGGGTGGTGGGGCCAACGTCCTGACTTTC.

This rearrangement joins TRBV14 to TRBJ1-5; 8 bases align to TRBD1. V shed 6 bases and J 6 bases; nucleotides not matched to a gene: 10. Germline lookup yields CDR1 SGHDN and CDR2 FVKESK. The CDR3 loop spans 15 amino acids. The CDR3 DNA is TGTGCCAGCAGTGACCAGGGGGCGCGGGGTCAGCCCCAGCATTTT. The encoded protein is CASSDQGARGQPQHF.

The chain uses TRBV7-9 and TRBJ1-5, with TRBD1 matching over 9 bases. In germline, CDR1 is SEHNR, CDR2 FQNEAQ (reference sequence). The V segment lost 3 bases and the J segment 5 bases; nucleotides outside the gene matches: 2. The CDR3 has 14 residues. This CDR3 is CASSLGDRDQPQHF. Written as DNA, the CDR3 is TGTGCCAGCAGCTTGGGGGACAGGGATCAGCCCCAGCATTTT.

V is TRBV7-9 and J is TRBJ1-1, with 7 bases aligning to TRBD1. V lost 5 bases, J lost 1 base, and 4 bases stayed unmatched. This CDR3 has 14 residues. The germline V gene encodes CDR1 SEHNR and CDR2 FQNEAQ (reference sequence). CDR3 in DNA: TGTGCCAGCAGCAAGGGACAGACGAACACTGAAGCTTTCTTT. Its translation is CASSKGQTNTEAFF.

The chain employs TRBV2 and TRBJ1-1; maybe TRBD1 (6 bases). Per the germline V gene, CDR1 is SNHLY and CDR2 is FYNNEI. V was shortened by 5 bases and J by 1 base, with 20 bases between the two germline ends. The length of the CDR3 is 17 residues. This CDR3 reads CASSRMDRFFGNTEAFF. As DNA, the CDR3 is TGTGCCAGCAGTCGGATGGACAGATTCTTCGGGAACACTGAAGCTTTCTTT.

The CDR3, as DNA: TGCAGCGTTAGACTAGCGGCCTACTCGGAGCAGTTCTTC. Translated: CSVRLAAYSEQFF. The chain carries TRBV29-1 and TRBJ2-1; 9 bases map to TRBD2. The CDR3 totals 13 residues. Germline values: CDR1 SQVTM, CDR2 ANQGSEA. With 5 bases clipped from V and 10 bases from J, the junction kept 9 bases outside the gene matches.

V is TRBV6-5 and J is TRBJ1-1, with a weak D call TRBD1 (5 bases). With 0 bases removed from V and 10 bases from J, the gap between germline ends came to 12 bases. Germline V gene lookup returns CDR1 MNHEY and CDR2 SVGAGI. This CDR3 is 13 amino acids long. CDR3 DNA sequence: TGTGCCAGCAGTTACTCACCTGGGGGGGTAGCTTTCTTT. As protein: CASSYSPGGVAFF.

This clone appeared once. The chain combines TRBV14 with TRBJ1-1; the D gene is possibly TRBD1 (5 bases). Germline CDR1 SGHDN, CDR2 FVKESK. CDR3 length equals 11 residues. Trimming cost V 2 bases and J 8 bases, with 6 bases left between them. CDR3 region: CASSQRTEAFF. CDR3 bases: TGTGCCAGCAGCCAACGGACAGAAGCTTTCTTT.

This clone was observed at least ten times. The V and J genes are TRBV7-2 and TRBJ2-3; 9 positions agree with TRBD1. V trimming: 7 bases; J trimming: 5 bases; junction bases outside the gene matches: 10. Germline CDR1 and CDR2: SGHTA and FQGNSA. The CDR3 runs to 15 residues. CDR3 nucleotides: TGTGCCAGCATCCAAGCGGGACAGGGAATAGATACGCAGTATTTT. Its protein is CASIQAGQGIDTQYF.

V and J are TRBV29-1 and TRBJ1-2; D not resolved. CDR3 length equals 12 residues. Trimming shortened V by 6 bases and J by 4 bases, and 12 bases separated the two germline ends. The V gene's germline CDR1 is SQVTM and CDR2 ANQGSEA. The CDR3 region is CSVVKGSYGYTF. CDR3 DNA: TGCAGCGTCGTGAAGGGTTCCTATGGCTACACCTTC.